This T cell receptor (beta chain) was observed in a study of blood T cell repertoires in COVID-19. Study overall: The samples span acute and convalescent COVID-19 from the United States, Italy and Spain. T cells, B-cell-depleted T cells, or PBMCs supplied cDNA or gDNA.

TCRdb keeps only in-frame clones here, not all; method: immunoSEQ multiplex PCR. The sample has about 270,000 clones; about 76% are singletons. There are 18 residues in the CDR3. With 0 bases clipped from V and 4 bases from J, the junction kept 7 bases outside the gene matches. From germline, CDR1 is KGHSH and CDR2 LQKENI. This sequence joins TRBV18 and TRBJ2-1; 12 positions agree with TRBD1. Sequencing input: peripheral blood. This TCR was sampled from an older woman with active or convalescent COVID-19. Here the CDR3 DNA reads TGTGCCAGCTCACCACCCACCGGGACAGGGGGCGTGTACAATGAGCAGTTCTTC. This gives the protein CASSPPTGTGGVYNEQFF. Looking up the rest from reference TRBV18 and TRBJ2-1 gives the full variable domain: NAGVMQNPRHLVRRRGQEARLRCSPMKGHSHVYWYRQLPEEGLKFMVYLQKENIIDESGMPKERFSAEFPKEGPSILRIQQVVRGDSAAYFCASSPPTGTGGVYNEQFFGPGTRLTVL.